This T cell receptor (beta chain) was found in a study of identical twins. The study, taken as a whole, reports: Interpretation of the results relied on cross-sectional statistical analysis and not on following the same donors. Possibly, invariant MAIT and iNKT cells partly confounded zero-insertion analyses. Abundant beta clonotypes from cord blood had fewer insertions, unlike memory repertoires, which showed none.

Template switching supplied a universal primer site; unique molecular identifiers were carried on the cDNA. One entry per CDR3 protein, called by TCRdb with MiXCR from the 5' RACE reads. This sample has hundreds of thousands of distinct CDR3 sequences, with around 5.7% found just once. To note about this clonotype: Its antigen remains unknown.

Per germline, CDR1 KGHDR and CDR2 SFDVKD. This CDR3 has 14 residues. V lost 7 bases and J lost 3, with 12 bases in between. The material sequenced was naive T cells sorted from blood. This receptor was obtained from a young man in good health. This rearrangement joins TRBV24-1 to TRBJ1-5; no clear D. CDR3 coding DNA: TGTGCCACCAGGCAGACGGGGATCAATCAGCCCCAGCATTTT. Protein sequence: CATRQTGINQPQHF.